The 17 T cell receptor beta chains given below trace back to one sample, sequenced in a study of tumor-infiltrating lymphocytes in localized non-small cell lung cancer. TCRdb's copy holds only in-frame clones and misses some; the assay was immunoSEQ multiplex PCR. This repertoire shows roughly 8,400 clones, around 77% found once; its top ten account for less than 15%. The sequencing sample was made of uninvolved lung tissue not adjacent to the tumor. The receptor source for this set is a human donor with non-small cell lung cancer.

This clone was seen only once. The CDR3 nucleotides are TGTGCCAGCAGTCACACCGGGACAGATAATCAGCCCCAGCATTTT. Its protein is CASSHTGTDNQPQHF. V usage is TRBV9 and J usage is TRBJ1-5; 7 positions match TRBD1. Per germline, CDR1 SGDLS and CDR2 YYNGEE. CDR3 length equals 15 residues. Trimming took 5 bases from V and 4 from J; bases not matched to a gene: 9.

V usage is TRBV2 and J usage is TRBJ1-2; 10 nucleotides align to TRBD1. Germline CDR1 is SNHLY and CDR2 is FYNNEI. The junction had 8 bases not matched to a gene; V was cut back by 6 bases and J by 4 bases. The CDR3 length is 15 residues. The CDR3 DNA follows: TGTGCCAGCAGAGCGGACAGGGGGGACGTCTATGGCTACACCTTC. Translated: CASRADRGDVYGYTF.

This chain links TRBV5-4 with TRBJ2-3; D uncertain. V was trimmed by 7 bases and J by 0 bases, leaving 12 bases between them. CDR1 is SGHNT and CDR2 is YYREEE in the germline V gene (reference sequence). The CDR3 contains 14 residues. CDR3 loop: CASSEERSTDTQYF. CDR3 sequence (DNA): TGTGCCAGCTCAGAGGAGCGCAGCACAGATACGCAGTATTTT.

The CDR3 DNA follows: TGTGCCAGCAGCTTAGCAGGGACCGGAAACACCATATATTTT. Amino acids: CASSLAGTGNTIYF. V usage is TRBV7-3 and J usage is TRBJ1-3; TRBD1 might be the D (5 bases). This CDR3 is 14 amino acids long. The germline V and J ends were trimmed by 2 bases and 4 bases, with 9 bases remaining between them. CDR1 is SGHTA, CDR2 FQGTGA, per germline.

This clone was counted only a few times. CDR3 DNA sequence: TGTGCCAGCAGTTATAACAGGGGGACCCCTTTGAGCTACACCTTC. Residues: CASSYNRGTPLSYTF. This chain links TRBV28 with TRBJ1-2, with 8 bases aligning to TRBD1. Trimming at V came to 4 bases and at J to 9 bases, leaving 13 bases not matched to a gene. The CDR3 runs to 15 residues. From germline, CDR1 is MDHEN and CDR2 SYDVKM.

CDR3 DNA: TGTGCCAGCATTCCAGCGGGAAACATTCCCTACGAGCAGTACTTC. Translating gives CASIPAGNIPYEQYF. The genes are TRBV6-1 and TRBJ2-7, with 7 bases fitting TRBD2. Germline CDR1 is MNHNS and CDR2 is SASEGT. CDR3 size: 15 residues. Trimming cost V 7 bases and J 2 bases; bases outside gene matches: 11.

The chain couples TRBV9 to TRBJ1-5; D possibly corresponds to TRBD1 (5 bases). Germline V gene lookup returns CDR1 SGDLS and CDR2 YYNGEE. V lost 0 bases to trimming and J lost 2 bases, with 12 bases between them. The CDR3 extends over 16 amino acids. For the CDR3, the DNA is TGTGCCAGCAGCGTAGGAGGGGACTCTCGCAATCAGCCCCAGCATTTT. Its translation: CASSVGGDSRNQPQHF.

This clone was detected once. The chain has TRBV2 and TRBJ1-6; no clear D gene. This CDR3 has 14 residues. CDR1 is SNHLY and CDR2 is FYNNEI in the germline V gene. Trimming removed 7 bases at V and 9 bases at J, with 16 bases between. CDR3 sequence (DNA): TGTGCCAGCATCCAGGAGTCAGGAGGTTCACCCCTCCACTTT. Amino acids: CASIQESGGSPLHF.

The chain uses TRBV6-1 and TRBJ2-3; 9 nucleotides match TRBD2. The germline V gene encodes CDR1 MNHNS and CDR2 SASEGT. The CDR3 is 15 residues long. J lost 4 bases, V lost 3 bases, and 5 bases had no gene match. CDR3 amino acids: CASSESSGSADTQYF. DNA of the CDR3: TGTGCCAGCAGTGAGAGTAGCGGGAGCGCAGATACGCAGTATTTT.

The rearrangement uses TRBV9 and TRBJ2-5, with TRBD1 matching over 10 bases. The CDR3 has 16 amino acids. V was clipped by 3 bases and J by 2 bases; unmatched bases: 7. CDR1 is SGDLS and CDR2 is YYNGEE in the germline V gene. CDR3 in amino acids: CASSAPTGGLQETQYF. CDR3 DNA: TGTGCCAGCAGCGCCCCGACAGGGGGCCTTCAAGAGACCCAGTACTTC.

V gene TRBV18 combines with J gene TRBJ1-1, with D unclear. V gave up 8 bases and J gave up 1 base, with 11 bases separating them. CDR1 is KGHSH and CDR2 is LQKENI in the germline V gene. This CDR3 has 13 residues. As DNA, the CDR3 is TGTGCCAGCACTCTTCTAGAGAACACTGAAGCTTTCTTT. Translation: CASTLLENTEAFF.

The sample holds one count of this clone. This chain links TRBV11-1 with TRBJ2-7; 9 bases align to TRBD1. The junction had 4 bases not matched to a gene; V was cut back by 5 bases and J by 2 bases. From germline, CDR1 is SGHAT and CDR2 FQDESV (reference sequence). The CDR3 is made up of 14 amino acids. This chain's CDR3 is CASSPGQGTYEQYF. The CDR3 DNA follows: TGTGCCAGCAGCCCGGGACAGGGCACCTACGAGCAGTACTTC.

In its sample, this clone was seen a few times. J is TRBJ2-1 and V is TRBV7-2; possible D gene TRBD2, 5 bases. The V end was cut by 8 bases, the J end by 0 bases, with 14 bases between. The CDR3 totals 15 residues. Germline V gene lookup returns CDR1 SGHTA and CDR2 FQGNSA. For the CDR3, the DNA is TGTGCCAGCGGAGAGGGTCTTAACTCCTACAATGAGCAGTTCTTC. This codes for CASGEGLNSYNEQFF.

The rearrangement uses TRBV7-7 and TRBJ2-7; weak D call: TRBD1 (6 bases). Germline V lookup: CDR1 SSHAT, CDR2 FNYEAQ (reference sequence). The CDR3 runs 14 residues. V was trimmed by 5 bases and J by 6 bases, leaving 17 bases between them. The CDR3 DNA sequence: TGTGCCAGCAGCCCCGGGACGGAAGGGGGCGAGCAGTACTTC. Amino acids: CASSPGTEGGEQYF. The full variable domain, its missing parts supplied by reference TRBV7-7 and TRBJ2-7, is GAGVSQSPRYKVTKRGQDVTLRCDPISSHATLYWYQQALGQGPEFLTYFNYEAQPDKSGLPSDRFSAERPEGSISTLTIQRTEQRDSAMYRCASSPGTEGGEQYFGPGTRLTVT.

The chain carries TRBV28 and TRBJ2-2; perhaps TRBD1 as D (6 bases). The CDR3 has 16 residues. Germline CDR1 is MDHEN and CDR2 is SYDVKM. The V and J ends lost 5 bases and 4 bases respectively, with 17 bases between them. The CDR3 bases are TGTGCCAGCAGTCCAGGCCAGGGGCGGCGCACCGGGGAGCTGTTTTTT. This sequence encodes CASSPGQGRRTGELFF.

This rearrangement joins TRBV28 to TRBJ2-7; 12 bases are shared with TRBD2. Germline CDR1 is MDHEN and CDR2 is SYDVKM. The CDR3 totals 15 residues. The V and J ends lost 5 bases and 6 bases, in that order; junction bases with no gene match: 8. CDR3 in amino acids: CASSGRLAGESEQYF. CDR3 DNA: TGTGCCAGCAGTGGCCGACTAGCGGGAGAATCCGAGCAGTACTTC.

The V and J genes are TRBV5-4 and TRBJ2-7, with TRBD2 matching over 11 bases. This CDR3 comprises 16 residues. Germline CDR1 SGHNT, CDR2 YYREEE (reference sequence). The ends lost 4 bases at V and 0 bases at J; junction bases unmatched: 6. The CDR3 coding sequence is TGTGCCAGCAGCCTGACTAGCGGGACATACTCCTACGAGCAGTACTTC. Translation: CASSLTSGTYSYEQYF.